Each of the 23 T cell receptor beta chains below was sequenced from the same sample in a study of regulatory T cells in long-lasting Graves disease. Combining iRepertoire HTBI primers with Arm-PCR of CDR3 regions, the authors built TCR beta libraries. TCRdb ran MiXCR on the multiplex PCR reads and lists one entry per CDR3 protein. The table records hundreds of thousands of distinct CDR3 sequences, around 21% of them present only once. Indicated time point: persistent/refractory GD, antithyroid drugs over 5 years with positive TRAb. After RNA was extracted from PBMCs, the TCR library was made from it. Material: peripheral blood mononuclear cells (PBMCs), obtained when the disease was refractory, from a patient treated with antithyroid drugs. The receptor set was obtained from a female donor with Graves disease.

This clonotype was observed many times. The genes are TRBV2 and TRBJ2-7; D is perhaps TRBD2 (6 bases). V lost 8 bases to trimming and J lost 8 bases, with 19 bases between them. The germline CDR1 and CDR2 sequences are SNHLY and FYNNEI. This CDR3 region has 13 residues. The CDR3 sequence: CASGREDSSKQYF. DNA of the CDR3: TGTGCCAGCGGGCGGGAAGATAGTAGCAAGCAGTACTTC. Variable domain in full (rest from reference TRBV2 and TRBJ2-7): EPEVTQTPSHQVTQMGQEVILRCVPISNHLYFYWYRQILGQKVEFLVSFYNNEISEKSEIFDDQFSVERPDGSNFTLKIRSTKLEDSAMYFCASGREDSSKQYFGPGTRLTVT.

The chain uses TRBV20-1 and TRBJ1-2; 8 nucleotides line up with TRBD1. The CDR3 runs to 14 residues. J gave up 7 bases and V 5 bases, and 12 bases lay outside the gene matches. Germline-derived CDR1 and CDR2 are DFQATT and SNEGSKA (reference sequence). The CDR3 DNA reads as TGCAGTGCTGATCGTACCAGGGGGCTAGGTGGCTACACCTTC. Encoded protein: CSADRTRGLGGYTF.

This clonotype was found many times. As DNA, the CDR3 is TGTGCCAGCCTCCCGTTGGGGTCTGGGGCCAACGTCCTGACTTTC. Amino acid sequence: CASLPLGSGANVLTF. V usage is TRBV28 and J usage is TRBJ2-6, with D hard to call. CDR3 size: 15 residues. Trimming left V 8 bases short and J 1 base short, with 12 bases between. Germline values: CDR1 MDHEN, CDR2 SYDVKM.

This clonotype was found many times. The CDR3 loop reads CASSPDRGLKGNQPQHF. CDR3 nucleotide sequence: TGTGCCAGCAGTCCGGACAGGGGGCTAAAGGGCAATCAGCCCCAGCATTTT. This rearrangement joins TRBV28 to TRBJ1-5; TRBD1 aligns across 11 bases. Per germline, CDR1 MDHEN and CDR2 SYDVKM. V was clipped by 5 bases and J by 2 bases; unmatched bases: 8. This CDR3 contains 17 residues.

The table lists this clonotype with many counts. V gene TRBV2 combines with J gene TRBJ1-1; D remains ambiguous. This CDR3 is built from 13 residues. CDR1 and CDR2 from the germline V gene are SNHLY and FYNNEI. V lost 3 bases and J lost 1, with 6 bases in between. The CDR3 loop reads CASSESRNTEAFF. CDR3 in DNA: TGTGCCAGCAGTGAGTCGAGGAACACTGAAGCTTTCTTT. The full variable domain, its missing parts supplied by reference TRBV2 and TRBJ1-1, is EPEVTQTPSHQVTQMGQEVILRCVPISNHLYFYWYRQILGQKVEFLVSFYNNEISEKSEIFDDQFSVERPDGSNFTLKIRSTKLEDSAMYFCASSESRNTEAFFGQGTRLTVV.

This clonotype turned up a few times. V gene TRBV27 combines with J gene TRBJ2-3; TRBD2 might be the D (6 bases). Trimming took off 0 bases at V and 0 bases at J, with 10 bases between the two ends. This CDR3 contains 16 residues. Germline CDR1 MNHEY, CDR2 SMNVEV (reference sequence). The CDR3 DNA reads TGTGCCAGCAGTTTATCGATGGAGGGGAGCACAGATACGCAGTATTTT. It yields the protein CASSLSMEGSTDTQYF.

The chain combines TRBV6-1 with TRBJ1-3; unclear D gene. The V gene's germline CDR1 is MNHNS and CDR2 SASEGT. V was trimmed by 3 bases and J by 5 bases, leaving 8 bases between them. The CDR3 extends over 13 amino acids. The CDR3 DNA reads TGTGCCAGCAGTGATGGGGTTAGAAACACCATATATTTT. It encodes CASSDGVRNTIYF.

The sample holds many counts of this clonotype. The chain uses TRBV28 and TRBJ1-2; TRBD1 might be the D (5 bases). This CDR3 has 12 amino acids. Trimming removed 5 bases at V and 4 bases at J, with 8 bases between. Per the germline V gene, CDR1 is MDHEN and CDR2 is SYDVKM. The CDR3 spells CASSLTAYGYTF. The DNA of the CDR3 is TGTGCCAGCAGTCTGACAGCCTATGGCTACACCTTC.

This clonotype was recorded at least ten times. The chain employs TRBV2 and TRBJ2-5; a weak D match, TRBD2 (7 bases). With 3 bases removed from V and 5 bases from J, the gap between germline ends came to 16 bases. The germline V gene encodes CDR1 SNHLY and CDR2 FYNNEI. The CDR3 is 15 residues long. DNA for the CDR3: TGTGCCAGCAGTGATGTGGAGGGGGGGAGGGAGACCCAGTACTTC. Translation: CASSDVEGGRETQYF.

The CDR3 loop reads CASSPRVSHTGELFF. As DNA, the CDR3 is TGTGCCAGCAGTCCACGGGTTTCGCACACCGGGGAGCTGTTTTTT. The chain links TRBV12-3 or TRBV12-4 to TRBJ2-2; no definite D call. CDR3 length equals 15 residues. V shed 5 bases and J shed 3 bases, with 13 bases lying between them.

The chain has TRBV6-2 or TRBV6-3 and TRBJ2-7; D may match TRBD1 or TRBD2 (6 bases each). V was pared by 4 bases and J by 3 bases, with 16 bases between. The CDR3 consists of 15 residues. Germline assignment: CDR1 MNHEY and CDR2 SVGEGT. In DNA form, the CDR3 reads TGTGCCAGCAGTTCTCTGAGGGGGGCTGTCTACGAGCAGTACTTC. Its protein is CASSSLRGAVYEQYF.

The count of this clonotype is one. A much larger clone differs by one base, so this may be a read error. V is TRBV6-2 or TRBV6-3 and J is TRBJ2-7; 7 bases map to TRBD2. CDR3 length equals 15 residues. Germline V gives CDR1 MNHEY, CDR2 SVGEGT. The CDR3 region is CAGSPSQGLLYEQYF. CDR3 in DNA: TGTGCCGGCAGTCCATCTCAGGGACTACTCTACGAGCAGTACTTC.

This clonotype was seen many times. CDR3 nucleotides: TGCAGTGCTAGTGGGCCATGGGGGGGCGACGAGCAGTACTTC. This codes for CSASGPWGGDEQYF. This chain connects TRBV20-1 to TRBJ2-7, with a weak D call TRBD2 (7 bases). The CDR3 length is 14 residues. Germline values: CDR1 DFQATT, CDR2 SNEGSKA (reference sequence). V lost 3 bases and J 5 bases, leaving 17 bases between the germline ends.

This clonotype was recorded many times. The rearrangement uses TRBV28 and TRBJ2-7, with TRBD1 matching over 9 bases. The V gene end was trimmed by 7 bases and the J gene end by 4 bases; junction bases not matched to a gene: 8. The CDR3 has 14 amino acids. Germline V gene lookup returns CDR1 MDHEN and CDR2 SYDVKM. Here the CDR3 DNA reads TGTGCCAGCATTCGACAGGGGGGCCTTTACGAGCAGTACTTC. Its protein product is CASIRQGGLYEQYF.

This clonotype was observed many times. The CDR3 protein is CSAESQGSSGNTIYF. The CDR3 DNA is TGCAGTGCGGAGTCGCAGGGGAGCTCTGGAAACACCATATATTTT. The J gene is TRBJ1-3, the V gene TRBV20-1; D is perhaps TRBD1 (6 bases). In germline, CDR1 is DFQATT, CDR2 SNEGSKA (reference sequence). Trimming took 6 bases from V and 0 from J, leaving 15 bases between them. CDR3 length: 15 residues.

This chain joins TRBV30 and TRBJ2-7; D is undetermined. Germline V gives CDR1 GTSNPN, CDR2 SVGIG (reference sequence). V was cut by 4 bases and J by 2 bases, with 9 bases left in between. The CDR3 extends over 12 amino acids. CDR3: CAWTDTTYEQYF. DNA of the CDR3: TGTGCCTGGACTGACACAACCTACGAGCAGTACTTC.

This clonotype was recorded many times. The chain is built from TRBV2 and TRBJ1-1; unclear D gene. This CDR3 is built from 15 residues. Germline CDR1 and CDR2: SNHLY and FYNNEI. Trimming pared 4 bases from V and 1 base from J, leaving 13 bases between. Here the CDR3 reads CASSGGTSGNTEAFF. The CDR3 DNA reads as TGTGCCAGCAGTGGAGGCACCTCGGGGAACACTGAAGCTTTCTTT.

The V gene is TRBV5-4, the J gene TRBJ2-2, with 8 bases matching TRBD1. Trimming cost V 0 bases and J 5 bases; bases outside gene matches: 6. Germline V CDR1 and CDR2: SGHNT, YYREEE (reference sequence). The CDR3 length is 16 residues. The DNA of the CDR3 is TGTGCCAGCAGCTTGGATCAGGGGGCCGGTACCGGGGAGCTGTTTTTT. It specifies CASSLDQGAGTGELFF.

The chain has TRBV19 and TRBJ1-4; D is unresolved. Germline V gene lookup returns CDR1 LNHDA and CDR2 SQIVND (reference sequence). V lost 3 bases and J 5 bases, leaving 7 bases between the germline ends. This CDR3 region has 13 residues. As DNA, the CDR3 is TGTGCCAGTAGTATGTACCTAAATGAAAAACTGTTTTTT. Its translation: CASSMYLNEKLFF.

Ten or more counts support this clonotype. The V gene is TRBV7-2, the J gene TRBJ1-2; D is unresolved. The germline V gene has CDR1 SGHTA and CDR2 FQGNSA. Trimming left V 0 bases short and J 1 base short, with 18 bases between. This CDR3 spans 18 amino acids. CDR3 coding DNA: TGTGCCAGCAGCTTAGCGCCCACGTTGGGAGCGAATAACTATGGCTACACCTTC. It is translated as CASSLAPTLGANNYGYTF.

This clonotype was seen ten or more times. The genes are TRBV7-9 and TRBJ2-7; D gene uncertain. Trimming stripped 3 bases from V and 1 base from J, with 22 bases between. This CDR3 is 18 amino acids long. Germline assignment: CDR1 SEHNR and CDR2 FQNEAQ (reference sequence). The CDR3, as DNA: TGTGCCAGCAGCTTTCCAATATCTTCCGGGCGGCGATCCTACGAGCAGTACTTC. Translation: CASSFPISSGRRSYEQYF.

Many counts were recorded for this clonotype. The CDR3 loop reads CASSLAGLDTEAFF. The CDR3 DNA reads as TGTGCCAGCAGCTTAGCTGGGCTCGACACTGAAGCTTTCTTT. The chain combines TRBV7-9 with TRBJ1-1; D not certain. Trimming left V 0 bases short and J 3 bases short, with 8 bases between. Germline loops: CDR1 SEHNR, CDR2 FQNEAQ (reference sequence). The CDR3 sequence is 14 residues long.

This chain connects TRBV29-1 to TRBJ1-2; perhaps TRBD1 as D (6 bases). CDR1 and CDR2 (germline): SQVTM, ANQGSEA. This CDR3 comprises 16 residues. V gave up 7 bases and J gave up 4 bases, with 25 bases separating them. CDR3 amino acids: CSAMTWQGLSGYGYTF. The CDR3, as DNA: TGCAGCGCCATGACCTGGCAGGGGCTTTCGGGCTATGGCTACACCTTC.